Each of the 26 T cell receptor beta chains below was sequenced from the same sample in a study of T cell responses to AZD1222 COVID-19 vaccine (dated by TCRdb to the early 2020s). Library prep was done by the immunoSEQ multiplex PCR assay. TCRdb provides this immuneACCESS table in a form limited to in-frame rearrangements. Some clones are lacking; in checked studies, under half of them reflect an unresolved V gene, and why the rest are absent is not known. The table for this sample lists tens of thousands of clones; about 87% of them were counted only once. Over 12% of the sample is taken by the ten largest. The sample's time point label, decoded: baseline before first vaccination. Sequences were derived from peripheral blood, sampled on day 0 of AZD1222 vaccination. The source is an adult in good health.

The genes are TRBV2 and TRBJ1-1; D gene uncertain. The germline V gene encodes CDR1 SNHLY and CDR2 FYNNEI. Trimming removed 5 bases from V and 1 base from J, with 8 bases in between. The CDR3 runs 13 residues. The CDR3 here is CASSSDGNTEAFF. The CDR3 DNA follows: TGTGCCAGCAGTTCGGACGGGAACACTGAAGCTTTCTTT.

This clone was recorded only once. This chain connects TRBV10-3 to TRBJ1-3; no clear D gene. Per the germline V gene, CDR1 is ENHRY and CDR2 is SYGVKD. This CDR3 has 15 residues. V was clipped by 0 bases and J by 0 bases, with 6 bases between them. The CDR3 loop reads CAISESPSSGNTIYF. The CDR3 DNA reads as TGTGCCATCAGTGAGTCACCCAGCTCTGGAAACACCATATATTTT.

The J gene is TRBJ1-2, the V gene TRBV28; weak D call: TRBD1 (6 bases). Germline loops: CDR1 MDHEN, CDR2 SYDVKM. The CDR3 sequence is 12 residues long. V lost 10 bases to trimming and J lost 6 bases, with 15 bases between them. The CDR3, as DNA: TGTGCCATACAAACAGGGTCTCATGGCTACACCTTC. Translated, it gives CAIQTGSHGYTF.

This sequence joins TRBV28 and TRBJ1-2, with a tentative D call TRBD1 (5 bases). CDR1 MDHEN and CDR2 SYDVKM come from the germline V gene. The length of the CDR3 is 15 residues. Trimming pared 3 bases from V and 1 base from J, leaving 12 bases between. The CDR3 bases are TGTGCCAGCAGTTTGGGAGGGGCGGATAACTATGGCTACACCTTC. Its protein is CASSLGGADNYGYTF.

The chain combines TRBV7-9 with TRBJ1-5; D not resolved. CDR3 length: 15 amino acids. The germline V gene has CDR1 SEHNR and CDR2 FQNEAQ (reference sequence). With 0 bases removed from V and 5 bases from J, the gap between germline ends came to 11 bases. CDR3 region: CASSLARGFDQPQHF. The CDR3 DNA sequence: TGTGCCAGCAGCTTAGCGCGGGGTTTTGATCAGCCCCAGCATTTT.

The J gene is TRBJ2-4, the V gene TRBV28; a possible D gene is TRBD1 (6 bases). Trimming cost V 6 bases and J 2 bases, with 17 bases left between them. Per germline, CDR1 MDHEN and CDR2 SYDVKM. The CDR3 sequence is 16 residues long. The CDR3 is CASRSRGPGPKNIQYF. In nucleotides, the CDR3 is TGTGCCAGCAGAAGCAGGGGCCCAGGGCCCAAAAACATTCAGTACTTC.

The V gene is TRBV19, the J gene TRBJ2-1; 8 positions agree with TRBD1. Germline lookup yields CDR1 LNHDA and CDR2 SQIVND (reference sequence). J gave up 0 bases and V 4 bases, and 14 bases lay outside the gene matches. The CDR3 spans 19 residues. Written as DNA, the CDR3 is TGTGCCAGTAGTACCCGTCAGGACAGGGTATACGACTCCTACAATGAGCAGTTCTTC. Translated, it gives CASSTRQDRVYDSYNEQFF.

The rearrangement joins TRBV29-1 to TRBJ1-4; D is possibly TRBD1 (6 bases). V was shortened by 4 bases and J by 3 bases, with 12 bases between the two germline ends. The germline CDR1 and CDR2 sequences are SQVTM and ANQGSEA. The CDR3 has 14 amino acids. The CDR3 DNA reads as TGCAGCGTTGCCCAGGGGCCGGCTAATGAAAAACTGTTTTTT. As protein: CSVAQGPANEKLFF.

This clone has a count of ten or more. The rearrangement links TRBV7-9 to TRBJ2-1, with D hard to call. This CDR3 is built from 16 residues. V was pared by 4 bases and J by 4 bases, with 17 bases between. Germline V gene lookup returns CDR1 SEHNR and CDR2 FQNEAQ (reference sequence). The CDR3 protein is CASSSTDTSGYNEQFF. The CDR3, as DNA: TGTGCCAGCAGCTCTACCGACACCTCCGGGTACAATGAGCAGTTCTTC.

The rearrangement links TRBV11-2 to TRBJ2-5; 9 nucleotides match TRBD1. CDR3 length: 14 amino acids. Trimming removed 5 bases from V and 4 bases from J; junction bases left unmatched: 5. The germline CDR1 and CDR2 sequences are SGHAT and FQNNGV. CDR3 sequence: CASSRTGDRETQYF. CDR3 DNA sequence: TGTGCCAGCAGCCGGACAGGGGACAGAGAGACCCAGTACTTC.

CDR3 in amino acids: CASSLDGMRRNEKLFF. In nucleotides, the CDR3 is TGTGCCAGCAGCTTGGATGGTATGCGCCGTAATGAAAAACTGTTTTTT. The chain recombines TRBV5-4 with TRBJ1-4; D is unclear. The germline CDR1 and CDR2 sequences are SGHNT and YYREEE (reference sequence). This CDR3 contains 16 residues. V dropped 0 bases and J dropped 4 bases, with 13 bases sitting between them. Combining the CDR3 with reference TRBV5-4 and TRBJ1-4 gives the whole variable domain ETGVTQSPTHLIKTRGQQVTLRCSSQSGHNTVSWYQQALGQGPQFIFQYYREEENGRGNFPPRFSGLQFPNYSSELNVNALELDDSALYLCASSLDGMRRNEKLFFGSGTQLSVL.

This chain links TRBV19 with TRBJ2-3; TRBD2 matches at 7 bases. The V and J ends lost 1 base and 1 base, in that order; junction bases with no gene match: 2. CDR1 and CDR2 (germline): LNHDA, SQIVND (reference sequence). CDR3 length: 15 amino acids. In nucleotides, the CDR3 is TGTGCCAGTAGTATAGGCGGGAGTGGCACAGATACGCAGTATTTT. Amino acid sequence: CASSIGGSGTDTQYF.

This clone was seen just once. The chain is built from TRBV2 and TRBJ1-5; TRBD1 matches 10 bases. Germline V CDR1 and CDR2: SNHLY, FYNNEI. Losses at the gene ends were 4 bases for V and 7 bases for J; bases not matched to a gene: 4. The CDR3 sequence is 14 residues long. The CDR3 here is CASSGQGAYQPQHF. CDR3 in DNA: TGTGCCAGCAGTGGACAGGGGGCTTACCAGCCCCAGCATTTT.

This rearrangement joins TRBV10-1 to TRBJ2-2; TRBD1 matches 8 bases. V lost 9 bases and J lost 4; bases outside the gene matches: 7. The CDR3 has 14 residues. From germline, CDR1 is WNHNN and CDR2 SYGVQD (reference sequence). CDR3 sequence (DNA): TGCGCCAGGGGGCAGGGGGCGGGCACCGGGGAGCTGTTTTTT. Translating gives CARGQGAGTGELFF.

This clone was detected only once. The chain joins TRBV6-5 to TRBJ1-1; perhaps TRBD1 as D (5 bases). This CDR3 comprises 14 residues. Germline V gene lookup returns CDR1 MNHEY and CDR2 SVGAGI. Trimming took off 10 bases at V and 0 bases at J, with 15 bases between the two ends. The CDR3 nucleotides are TGTGCCACCGCGGAAGGGGACCTGAACACTGAAGCTTTCTTT. Translated: CATAEGDLNTEAFF.

The chain combines TRBV10-1 with TRBJ2-7; TRBD1 aligns across 8 bases. The CDR3 has 14 residues. Germline V gene lookup returns CDR1 WNHNN and CDR2 SYGVQD (reference sequence). V was pared by 3 bases and J by 5 bases, with 6 bases of the junction left unmatched. The CDR3 loop is CASSDRTGIDEQYF. Here the CDR3 DNA reads TGCGCCAGCAGTGACAGGACAGGGATTGACGAGCAGTACTTC.

The chain employs TRBV5-1 and TRBJ2-3, with D possibly matching TRBD2 (5 bases). The CDR3 is 15 residues long. The germline V gene has CDR1 SGHRS and CDR2 YFSETQ. Trimming removed 0 bases from V and 2 bases from J, with 10 bases in between. CDR3 DNA sequence: TGCGCCAGCAGCTTGGGCGTTAGCGACACAGATACGCAGTATTTT. Its translation: CASSLGVSDTDTQYF.

The chain joins TRBV7-2 to TRBJ2-1; no clear D. The CDR3 runs to 14 residues. CDR1 is SGHTA and CDR2 is FQGNSA in the germline V gene. V was shortened by 0 bases and J by 5 bases, with 8 bases between the two germline ends. In nucleotides, the CDR3 is TGTGCCAGCAGCTTAGCGGCATGGGACAATGAGCAGTTCTTC. Translating it yields CASSLAAWDNEQFF.

V is TRBV9 and J is TRBJ2-7; no definite D call. V dropped 0 bases and J dropped 3 bases, with 16 bases sitting between them. This CDR3 comprises 16 residues. CDR1 SGDLS and CDR2 YYNGEE come from the germline V gene. CDR3 DNA: TGTGCCAGCAGCGTAGCTTTGGCGGAGCAACTCTACGAGCAGTACTTC. Translating gives CASSVALAEQLYEQYF.

This chain connects TRBV4-2 to TRBJ1-2; no clear D gene. CDR1 and CDR2 from the germline V gene are LGHNA and YNFKEQ. Trimming took 0 bases from V and 12 from J, leaving 23 bases between them. The CDR3 is made up of 16 amino acids. CDR3 protein: CASSQDPGGITIVDTF. In nucleotides, the CDR3 is TGTGCCAGCAGCCAAGATCCCGGCGGCATAACGATCGTTGACACCTTC.

This chain uses TRBV7-2 with TRBJ1-2; 8 bases fit TRBD1. CDR1 and CDR2 (germline): SGHTA, FQGNSA. With 5 bases clipped from V and 6 bases from J, the junction kept 5 bases outside the gene matches. This CDR3 is 13 amino acids long. In DNA form, the CDR3 reads TGTGCCAGCAGCCAGGACAGGGCAAATGGCTACACCTTC. Protein sequence: CASSQDRANGYTF.

This clone was observed once. The gene calls are TRBV12-3 or TRBV12-4 and TRBJ2-5, with D possibly matching TRBD1 (6 bases). Trimming left V 5 bases short and J 4 bases short, with 11 bases between. CDR3 length equals 13 residues. CDR3 sequence (DNA): TGTGCCAGCAGTGTGATACAGGGAGAGACCCAGTACTTC. Translated, it gives CASSVIQGETQYF.

The CDR3 sequence: CAWSEVQTVNEQFF. CDR3 sequence (DNA): TGTGCCTGGAGTGAGGTACAAACAGTCAATGAGCAGTTCTTC. The chain recombines TRBV30 with TRBJ2-1; no definite D call. CDR3 size: 14 residues. The germline V and J ends were trimmed by 1 base and 6 bases, with 13 bases remaining between them. Germline CDR1 reads GTSNPN; CDR2 reads SVGIG (reference sequence).

In this sample, this clone turned up a few times. J is TRBJ1-1 and V is TRBV7-9, with 8 bases identical to TRBD1. The CDR3 is 15 residues long. Germline values: CDR1 SEHNR, CDR2 FQNEAQ (reference sequence). Losses at the gene ends were 6 bases for V and 0 bases for J; bases not matched to a gene: 6. CDR3 in amino acids: CASRGTGNMNTEAFF. In DNA, the CDR3 is TGTGCCAGCAGGGGGACAGGCAATATGAACACTGAAGCTTTCTTT.

This chain uses TRBV2 with TRBJ2-7; 7 nucleotides align to TRBD2. The CDR3 sequence is 15 residues long. V lost 5 bases to trimming and J lost 0 bases; unmatched junction nucleotides: 7. The germline V gene encodes CDR1 SNHLY and CDR2 FYNNEI. The CDR3, as DNA: TGTGCCAGCAGTCGGAGGTGGGAGGGCTCCTACGAGCAGTACTTC. Protein product: CASSRRWEGSYEQYF.

This clone was detected once. The rearrangement joins TRBV7-6 to TRBJ2-1; 10 positions agree with TRBD2. The CDR3 extends over 15 amino acids. V dropped 1 base and J dropped 6; count of bases not matched to a gene: 3. CDR1 and CDR2 from the germline V gene are SGHVS and FNYEAQ. CDR3 nucleotides: TGTGCCAGCAGCTTAGGGGCTAGCGGGAGCAATGAGCAGTTCTTC. Encoded protein: CASSLGASGSNEQFF.